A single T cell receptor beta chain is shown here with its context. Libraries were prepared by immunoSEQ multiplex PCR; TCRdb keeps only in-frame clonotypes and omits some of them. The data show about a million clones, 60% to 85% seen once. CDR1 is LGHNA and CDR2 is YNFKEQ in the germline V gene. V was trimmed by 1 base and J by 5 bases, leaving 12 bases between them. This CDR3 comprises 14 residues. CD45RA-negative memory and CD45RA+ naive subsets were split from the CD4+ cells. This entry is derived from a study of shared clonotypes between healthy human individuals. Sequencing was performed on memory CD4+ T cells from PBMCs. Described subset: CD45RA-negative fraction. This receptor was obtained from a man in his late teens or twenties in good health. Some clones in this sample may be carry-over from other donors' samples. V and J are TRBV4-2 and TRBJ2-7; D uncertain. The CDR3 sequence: CASSQGLGWDEQYF. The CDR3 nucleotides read TGTGCCAGCAGCCAAGGTCTGGGATGGGACGAGCAGTACTTC.